The rows below give T cell receptor beta chains drawn from one sample of a study of blood T cell repertoires in COVID-19. Sequencing was performed with immunoSEQ multiplex PCR; in TCRdb, only in-frame clones are kept and a portion is missing. The sample lists some 69,000 clones, less than 95% occurring once. Input material: peripheral blood. The receptors here all came from a man in his fifties or sixties with COVID-19, enrolled during active disease. The CDR3 runs from the conserved cysteine through the conserved F or W. The order of the fields is clone size, D gene, J gene, V gene, CDR3 DNA, CDR3 protein. D genes are given only for firm matches. Only some rows state a clone size, as once, few, many or a class for expanded clones.

. TRBD2 TRBJ2-7 TRBV5-1 TGCGCCAGCAGCTTCGGACTAGCGACTGAAGAGCAGTACTTC CASSFGLATEEQYF
once . TRBJ1-2 TRBV19 TGTGCCAGTAGTATTCAGACAGGAAGTGCGAACTATGGCTACACCTTC CASSIQTGSANYGYTF
. TRBD2 TRBJ2-3 TRBV28 TGTGCCAGCAGTTTAGGGAGGGTAAGCACAGATACGCAGTATTTT CASSLGRVSTDTQYF
. TRBD2 TRBJ2-7 TRBV18 TGTGCCAGCTCACCAACGATGGATCAGGGGTATCTAGCGGGCGACTACGAGCAGTACTTC CASSPTMDQGYLAGDYEQYF
. TRBD1 TRBJ1-3 TRBV10-3 TGTGCCATCAAGGGACAGACCTCTGGAAACACCATATATTTT CAIKGQTSGNTIYF
. TRBD1 TRBJ1-2 TRBV6-1 TGTGCCAGCAGTGAAGTTGGGCGGACAGGGTTGGGCTACACCTTC CASSEVGRTGLGYTF
. . TRBJ2-5 TRBV28 TGTGCCAGCAGTTTACCGACAGGTGGGGAGACCCAGTACTTC CASSLPTGGETQYF
. . TRBJ2-5 TRBV30 TGTGCCTGGAGTAACTCGAACCAAGAGACCCAGTACTTC CAWSNSNQETQYF
. . TRBJ2-1 TRBV27 TGTGCCAGCAGTTTAAGAGGGCTGGCGCGGCCCGAGCAGTTCTTC CASSLRGLARPEQFF
. . TRBJ1-6 TRBV4-2 TGTGCCAGCAGCCAAGTCGATTCACCCCTCCACTTT CASSQVDSPLHF
. TRBD1 TRBJ1-2 TRBV19 TGTGCCAGTAGTAGGATAGGGGGCGACTATGGCTACACCTTC CASSRIGGDYGYTF
. . TRBJ1-1 TRBV1 TGCACCAGCAGCCCTCAAGAGGGCGGGAACACTGAAGCTTTCTTT CTSSPQEGGNTEAFF
. TRBD2 TRBJ2-7 TRBV2 TGTGCCAGCAGTGAATCGAATAGCGGGAGGGTCTACGAGCAGTACTTC CASSESNSGRVYEQYF
once . TRBJ2-1 TRBV20-1 TGCAGTGCTAGTTCCCCCCCGCCGACAGTAGACAATGAGCAGTTCTTC CSASSPPPTVDNEQFF
. . TRBJ2-1 TRBV30 TGTGCCTGCAGAAAAAGCGCGCCGGTCTCCTACAATGAGCAGTTCTTC CACRKSAPVSYNEQFF
. TRBD2 TRBJ2-5 TRBV9 TGTGCCAGCAGCGTAGTCCCCGTAGCGGGAGGGGACCCCCAAGAGACCCAGTACTTC CASSVVPVAGGDPQETQYF
once TRBD2 TRBJ2-1 TRBV4-2 TGTGCCAGCAGCCAGTCCCTAGCGGAGAAGGGCAATGAGCAGTTCTTC CASSQSLAEKGNEQFF